This passage covers 6 T cell receptor beta chains from one sample sequenced in a study of technical replicates of blood from several donors. Sequencing was performed with immunoSEQ multiplex PCR; in TCRdb, only in-frame clones are kept and a portion is missing. The data hold roughly 71,000 clones, with over 85% observed a single time. The source material was T cells isolated from PBMCs. Source of these receptors: a human donor in good health.

The chain has TRBV6-5 and TRBJ1-1; perhaps TRBD1 as D (5 bases). Germline V gives CDR1 MNHEY, CDR2 SVGAGI. The V and J ends lost 10 bases and 2 bases respectively, with 17 bases between them. The CDR3 totals 14 residues. CDR3 DNA: TGTGCCACCTTGACAGAAGGCCAAAACACTGAAGCTTTCTTT. It specifies CATLTEGQNTEAFF.

The chain links TRBV7-9 to TRBJ2-7, with 11 nucleotides matching TRBD1. Trimming took 5 bases from V and 3 from J; bases not matched to a gene: 12. The germline CDR1 and CDR2 sequences are SEHNR and FQNEAQ (reference sequence). The CDR3 extends over 17 amino acids. DNA of the CDR3: TGTGCCAGCAGCCTTGGACAGGGGGCGATAAACTTCTACGAGCAGTACTTC. This gives the protein CASSLGQGAINFYEQYF.

This chain uses TRBV5-6 with TRBJ1-4; 7 bases are shared with TRBD1. Germline CDR1 is SGHDT and CDR2 is YYEEEE. The CDR3 extends over 13 amino acids. Germline trimming cut 4 bases from V and 5 bases from J; bases unmatched to any gene: 2. The DNA for the CDR3 is TGTGCCAGCAGCAGGGGACAGAATGAAAAACTGTTTTTT. Its translation is CASSRGQNEKLFF. Looking up the rest from reference TRBV5-6 and TRBJ1-4 gives the full variable domain: DAGVTQSPTHLIKTRGQQVTLRCSPKSGHDTVSWYQQALGQGPQFIFQYYEEEERQRGNFPDRFSGHQFPNYSSELNVNALLLGDSALYLCASSRGQNEKLFFGSGTQLSVL.

The chain links TRBV2 to TRBJ2-7; TRBD1 matches at 8 bases. J was trimmed by 5 bases and V by 5 bases; bases with no gene match: 11. The CDR3 contains 15 residues. Germline-derived CDR1 and CDR2 are SNHLY and FYNNEI. CDR3 loop: CASSIGSGGLNEQYF. CDR3 coding DNA: TGTGCCAGCAGTATAGGGTCAGGGGGCTTGAACGAGCAGTACTTC.

The V gene is TRBV28, the J gene TRBJ1-2; D is ambiguous. Germline-derived CDR1 and CDR2 are MDHEN and SYDVKM. The CDR3 sequence is 13 residues long. The ends were cut back, 4 bases at V and 3 bases at J, with 9 bases in the middle. This CDR3 is CASSSGSYYGYTF. Written as DNA, the CDR3 is TGTGCCAGCAGTTCGGGGTCTTACTATGGCTACACCTTC.

The chain couples TRBV27 to TRBJ2-3; 11 bases fit TRBD2. Germline CDR1 is MNHEY and CDR2 is SMNVEV (reference sequence). Trimming at V came to 10 bases and at J to 6 bases, leaving 9 bases not matched to a gene. The CDR3 length is 14 residues. Here the CDR3 DNA reads TGTGCCACCCGTCTAGCGGGAGGCTTGGATACGCAGTATTTT. This codes for CATRLAGGLDTQYF.